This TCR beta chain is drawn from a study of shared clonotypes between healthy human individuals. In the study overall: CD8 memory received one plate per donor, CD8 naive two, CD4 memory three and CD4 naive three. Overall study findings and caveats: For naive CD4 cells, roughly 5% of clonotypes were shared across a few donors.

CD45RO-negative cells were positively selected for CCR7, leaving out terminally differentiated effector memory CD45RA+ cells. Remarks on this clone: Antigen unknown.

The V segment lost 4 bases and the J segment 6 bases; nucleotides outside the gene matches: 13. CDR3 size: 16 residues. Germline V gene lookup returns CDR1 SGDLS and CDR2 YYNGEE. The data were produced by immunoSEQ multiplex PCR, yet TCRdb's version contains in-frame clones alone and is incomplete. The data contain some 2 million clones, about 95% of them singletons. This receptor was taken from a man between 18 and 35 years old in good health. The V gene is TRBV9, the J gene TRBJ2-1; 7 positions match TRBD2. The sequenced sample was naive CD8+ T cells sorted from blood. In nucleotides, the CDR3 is TGTGCCAGCAGCCCCAGAAGCGGGGAAGCTGGCAATGAGCAGTTCTTC. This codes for CASSPRSGEAGNEQFF. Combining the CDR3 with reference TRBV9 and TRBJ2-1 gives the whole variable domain DSGVTQTPKHLITATGQRVTLRCSPRSGDLSVYWYQQSLDQGLQFLIQYYNGEERAKGNILERFSAQQFPDLHSELNLSSLELGDSALYFCASSPRSGEAGNEQFFGPGTRLTVL.